What follows describes a single T cell receptor beta chain. Its matching antigen is unknown. This sample is drawn from a study of OX40 agonist ivuxolimab in advanced cancers. The cohort excluded patients with autoimmune disease history or systemic immunosuppression. Some clones are missing from TCRdb's copy, which holds only in-frame ones; the method was immunoSEQ multiplex PCR. The sample has 83,000 or so clones; about 86% are singletons. Study-wide results and limits: Some nonresponders likewise displayed low normalized T-cell clonal expansion.

Between the trimmed V and J ends, which lost 2 bases and 3 bases, there was a span of 11 bases. CDR3 length equals 15 residues. Germline loops: CDR1 LNHDA, CDR2 SQIVND (reference sequence). Sequences were derived from CD4+ or CD8+ T cells sorted from blood, sampled in a trial of the OX40 agonist ivuxolimab. This TCR derives from an adult with an advanced solid tumor such as melanoma, head and neck, liver or kidney cancer. The chain has TRBV19 and TRBJ1-5, with D unclear. The CDR3 DNA follows: TGTGCCAGTAGTATAAGTCAGGCTGACAATCAGCCCCAGCATTTT. Amino acids: CASSISQADNQPQHF.